This entry features one T cell receptor (beta chain) sequence. Its antigen has not been determined. No base qualities exist here, and no much larger clone lies one base off it. Library preparation used the immunoSEQ multiplex PCR assay. In TCRdb, the immuneACCESS table is reduced to in-frame sequences with V and J assigned. These tables do not hold every clone; where another copy was compared, an unresolved V gene accounts for under half, and the others remain unexplained. The sample table records tens of thousands of clones; roughly 70% of these occur just once. Of the sample, roughly 3.3% is held by the ten largest clones. Focal radiation therapy combined with CTLA-4 blockade (ipilimumab) was tested in patients with chemo-refractory metastatic non-small-cell lung cancer. The CDR3 holds 14 amino acids from the cysteine to the phenylalanine. Only the CDR3 DNA stays, 42 bases, in frame from base 1. The germline V and J ends show losses of 4 bases and 2 bases respectively, and no gene match explains 4 bases of the junction. The germline V gene encodes CDR1 SGDLS and CDR2 YYNGEE.

These data come from a study of radiotherapy plus CTLA-4 blockade in lung cancer (dated by TCRdb to 2016 to 2018). About the investigation overall: Objective responses occurred in 15% to 20% of enrolled patients, and 25% to 40% achieved disease control. The study at large found these results: Increased serum interferon-beta after radiation, together with early dynamic changes in blood T cell clones, were reported to be the strongest predictors of response. After treatment with radiotherapy and ipilimumab, TCR clones that originated in tumors expanded in peripheral blood.

Recombination connected TRBV9 to TRBJ2-3, and TRBD2 aligns with 7 junction nucleotides. The sequence was obtained from a human donor with non-small cell lung cancer whose response to radiotherapy plus ipilimumab could not be evaluated. Sequencing was performed on peripheral blood, taken from a patient treated with radiotherapy plus ipilimumab. The CDR3 protein sequence reads: CASSLRLATDTQYF. The DNA reads TGTGCCAGCAGCTTAAGACTAGCCACAGATACGCAGTATTTT.